Reported below is one TCR beta chain. Assay used: immunoSEQ multiplex PCR; TCRdb lists only in-frame clones, some missing. Seen here are fewer than 450,000 clones, more than 75% observed once, and the top ten hold 1.2%. Enrollees, roughly 18 to 90 years old, lived in fewer than 25 US areas. V was shortened by 0 bases and J by 7 bases, with 9 bases between the two germline ends. The length of the CDR3 is 13 residues. The germline CDR1 and CDR2 sequences are SNHLY and FYNNEI. These data are taken from a study of blood T cell repertoires in COVID-19. Overall study: The United States, Italy and Spain supplied acute and convalescent COVID-19 samples. From T cells, B-cell-depleted T cells, or PBMCs came the material, which was cDNA or gDNA.

Material: PBMCs or T cells enriched from blood (not recorded which). This chain joins TRBV2 and TRBJ1-1; D is uncertain. This sequence was found in a woman aged 18 to 35 who had recovered from COVID-19. CDR3 nucleotides: TGTGCCAGCAGTGAAGCACTGACGGGTGAAGCTTTCTTT. Translation gives CASSEALTGEAFF.